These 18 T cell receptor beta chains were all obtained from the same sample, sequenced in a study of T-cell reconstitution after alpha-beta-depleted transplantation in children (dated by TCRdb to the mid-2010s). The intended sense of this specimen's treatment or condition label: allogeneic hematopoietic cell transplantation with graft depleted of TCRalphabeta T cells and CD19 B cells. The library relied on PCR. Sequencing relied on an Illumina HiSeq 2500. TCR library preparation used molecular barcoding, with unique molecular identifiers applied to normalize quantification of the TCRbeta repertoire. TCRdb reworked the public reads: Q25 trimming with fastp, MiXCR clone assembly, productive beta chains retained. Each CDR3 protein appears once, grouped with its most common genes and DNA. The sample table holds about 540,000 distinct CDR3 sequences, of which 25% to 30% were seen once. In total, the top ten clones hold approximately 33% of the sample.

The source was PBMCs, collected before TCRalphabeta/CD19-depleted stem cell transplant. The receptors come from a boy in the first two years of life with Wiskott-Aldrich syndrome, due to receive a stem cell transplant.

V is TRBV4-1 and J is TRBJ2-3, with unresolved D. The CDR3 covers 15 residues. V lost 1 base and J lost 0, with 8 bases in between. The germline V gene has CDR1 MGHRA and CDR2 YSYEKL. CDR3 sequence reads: CASSQVGGSTDTQYF. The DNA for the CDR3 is TGCGCCAGCAGCCAAGTTGGCGGAAGCACAGATACGCAGTATTTT.

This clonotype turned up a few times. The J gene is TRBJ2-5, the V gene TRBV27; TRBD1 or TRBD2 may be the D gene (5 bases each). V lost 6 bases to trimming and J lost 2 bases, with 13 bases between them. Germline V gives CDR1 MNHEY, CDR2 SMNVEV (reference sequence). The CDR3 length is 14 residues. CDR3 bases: TGTGCCAGCAGCCAGGGTTGGGGGCAAGAGACCCAGTACTTC. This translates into CASSQGWGQETQYF.

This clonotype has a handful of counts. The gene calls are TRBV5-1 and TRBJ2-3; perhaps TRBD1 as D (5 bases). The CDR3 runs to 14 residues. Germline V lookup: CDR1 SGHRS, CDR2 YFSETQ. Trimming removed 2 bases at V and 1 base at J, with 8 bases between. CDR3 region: CASSFFRGTDTQYF. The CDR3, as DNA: TGCGCCAGCAGCTTTTTCAGGGGCACAGATACGCAGTATTTT.

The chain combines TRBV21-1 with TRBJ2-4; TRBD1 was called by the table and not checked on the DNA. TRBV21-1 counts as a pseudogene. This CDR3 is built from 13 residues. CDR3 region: CAYPQGAKNIQYF. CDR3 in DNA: TGTGCTTATCCCCAGGGGGCCAAAAACATTCAGTACTTC.

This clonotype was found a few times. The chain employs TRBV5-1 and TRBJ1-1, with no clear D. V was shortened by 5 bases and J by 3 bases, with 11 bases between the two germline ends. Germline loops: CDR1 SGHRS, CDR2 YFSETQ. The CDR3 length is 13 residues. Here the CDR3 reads CASRREQYTEAFF. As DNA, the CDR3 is TGCGCCAGCAGGAGGGAACAATACACTGAAGCTTTCTTT.

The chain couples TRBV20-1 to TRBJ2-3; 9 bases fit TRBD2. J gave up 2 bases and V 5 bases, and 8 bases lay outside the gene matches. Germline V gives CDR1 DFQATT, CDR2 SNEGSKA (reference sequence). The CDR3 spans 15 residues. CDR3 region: CSAARTSEATDTQYF. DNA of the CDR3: TGCAGTGCTGCCCGGACTAGCGAGGCCACAGATACGCAGTATTTT.

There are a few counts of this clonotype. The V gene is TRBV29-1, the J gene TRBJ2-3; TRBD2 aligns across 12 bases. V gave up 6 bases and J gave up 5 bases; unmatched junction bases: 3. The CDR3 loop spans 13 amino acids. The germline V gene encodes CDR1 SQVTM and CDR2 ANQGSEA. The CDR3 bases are TGCAGCGTGCCGGGACTAGCGGGAGATACGCAGTATTTT. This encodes CSVPGLAGDTQYF.

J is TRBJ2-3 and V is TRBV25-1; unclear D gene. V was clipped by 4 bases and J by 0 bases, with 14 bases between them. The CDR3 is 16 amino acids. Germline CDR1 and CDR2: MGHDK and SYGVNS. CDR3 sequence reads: CASSVTAILSTDTQYF. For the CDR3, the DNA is TGTGCCAGCAGTGTGACGGCCATCCTTAGCACAGATACGCAGTATTTT. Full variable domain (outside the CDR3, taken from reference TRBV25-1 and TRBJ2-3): EADIYQTPRYLVIGTGKKITLECSQTMGHDKMYWYQQDPGMELHLIHYSYGVNSTEKGDLSSESTVSRIRTEHFPLTLESARPSHTSQYLCASSVTAILSTDTQYFGPGTRLTVL.

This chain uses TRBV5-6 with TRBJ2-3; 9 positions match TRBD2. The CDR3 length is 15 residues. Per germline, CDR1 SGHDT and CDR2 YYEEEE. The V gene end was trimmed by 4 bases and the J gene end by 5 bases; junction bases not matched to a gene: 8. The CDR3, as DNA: TGTGCCAGCAGCCCACCGGGACTAGCAGTAGATACGCAGTATTTT. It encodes CASSPPGLAVDTQYF.

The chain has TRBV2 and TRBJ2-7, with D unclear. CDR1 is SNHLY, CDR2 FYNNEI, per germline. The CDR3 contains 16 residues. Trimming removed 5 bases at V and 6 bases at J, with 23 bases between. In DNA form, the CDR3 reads TGTGCCAGCAGTCTACGTTGGATCCCTACTCGGACCGAGCAGTACTTC. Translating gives CASSLRWIPTRTEQYF.

The CDR3 here is CASSRDRGFTDTQYF. For the CDR3, the DNA is TGTGCCAGCAGCCGGGACAGGGGCTTCACAGATACGCAGTATTTT. The chain combines TRBV11-2 with TRBJ2-3, with 10 bases lining up with TRBD1. The V gene's germline CDR1 is SGHAT and CDR2 FQNNGV. V lost 5 bases to trimming and J lost 2 bases; unmatched junction nucleotides: 4. The CDR3 spans 15 residues.

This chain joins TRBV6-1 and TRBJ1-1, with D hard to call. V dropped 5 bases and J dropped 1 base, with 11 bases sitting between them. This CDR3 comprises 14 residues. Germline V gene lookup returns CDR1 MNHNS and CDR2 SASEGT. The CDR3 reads CASSPGRGNTEAFF. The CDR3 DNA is TGTGCCAGCAGTCCCGGAAGAGGGAACACTGAAGCTTTCTTT.

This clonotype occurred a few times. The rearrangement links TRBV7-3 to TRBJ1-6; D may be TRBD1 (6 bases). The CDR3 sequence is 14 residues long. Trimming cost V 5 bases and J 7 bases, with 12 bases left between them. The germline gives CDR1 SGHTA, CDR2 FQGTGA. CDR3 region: CASSSQGRNSPLHF. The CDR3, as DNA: TGTGCCAGCAGCAGCCAGGGGCGAAATTCACCCCTCCACTTT.

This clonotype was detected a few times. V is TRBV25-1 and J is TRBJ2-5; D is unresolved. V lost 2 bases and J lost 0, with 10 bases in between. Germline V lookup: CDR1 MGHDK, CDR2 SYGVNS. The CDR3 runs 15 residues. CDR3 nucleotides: TGTGCCAGCAGTGAAATAACTTCGTACCAAGAGACCCAGTACTTC. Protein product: CASSEITSYQETQYF.

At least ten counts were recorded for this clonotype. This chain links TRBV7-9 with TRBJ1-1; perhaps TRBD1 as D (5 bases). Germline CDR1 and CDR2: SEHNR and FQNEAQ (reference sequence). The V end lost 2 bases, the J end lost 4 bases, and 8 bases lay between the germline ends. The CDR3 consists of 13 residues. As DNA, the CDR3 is TGTGCCAGCAGCTTATCCGGGGGCACTGAAGCTTTCTTT. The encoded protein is CASSLSGGTEAFF.

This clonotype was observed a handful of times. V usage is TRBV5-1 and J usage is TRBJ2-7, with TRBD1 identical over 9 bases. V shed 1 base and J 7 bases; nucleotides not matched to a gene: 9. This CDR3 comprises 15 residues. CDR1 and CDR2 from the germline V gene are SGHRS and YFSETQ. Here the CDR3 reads CASSLLGTGLHEQYF. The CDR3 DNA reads TGCGCCAGCAGCTTGTTGGGGACAGGGCTCCATGAGCAGTACTTC.

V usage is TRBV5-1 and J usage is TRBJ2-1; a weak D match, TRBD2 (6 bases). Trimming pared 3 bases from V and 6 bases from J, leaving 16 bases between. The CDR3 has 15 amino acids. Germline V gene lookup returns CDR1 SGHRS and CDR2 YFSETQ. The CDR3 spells CASSWRDGRSNEQFF. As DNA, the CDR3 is TGCGCCAGCAGCTGGAGGGACGGCCGGAGCAATGAGCAGTTCTTC.

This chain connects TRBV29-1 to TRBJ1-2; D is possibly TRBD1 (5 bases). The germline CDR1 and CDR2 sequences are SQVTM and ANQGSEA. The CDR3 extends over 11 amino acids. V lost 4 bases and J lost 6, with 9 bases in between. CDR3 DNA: TGCAGCGTTGGAGGGGTTAATGGCTACACCTTC. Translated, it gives CSVGGVNGYTF.